The subject of this entry is one TCR beta chain. Its antigen remains unidentified. This sample was included in a study of monozygotic twins with inflammatory bowel disease (dated by TCRdb to about 2019). Regarding the complete study: In total, 28 monozygotic twin pairs made up the full study: 19 Danish pairs, all IBD-discordant, plus nine German pairs, of which four were IBD-concordant and five were IBD-discordant. Within discordant pairs, disease-associated traits were sought mainly by comparing IBD patients with their genetically identical healthy co-twins. Each individual had, on average, about 151 000 unique TCRalpha sequences and 181 000 unique TCRbeta sequences available for analysis. The study at large found these results: No single strong signal or clonotype linked to IBD turned up in the results, so the idea that one exists was not supported. Differing immunosuppressive treatments among patients may have added background noise and inter-individual variability to the repertoires. Measured by the inverse Simpson index, TCRbeta repertoire diversity was lower in IBD patients than in their healthy co-twins. Compared with healthy twins, IBD patients had fewer clonotypes in common with other individuals, a difference most pronounced in patients showing signs of disease activity. Different T cell subtypes could not be distinguished in the analysis. Repertoire similarity did not differ between concordant and discordant twins, possibly due to limited statistical power.

The receptor library was made with 5' RACE. Each TCR library was prepared from around 3.5 ug of total RNA. For each sample, cDNA synthesis was carried out in eight separate reactions using SMARTScribe reverse transcriptase. During cDNA synthesis, template switching was used to introduce unique molecular identifiers that contained a 6-nucleotide sample barcode. TCRalpha and TCRbeta cDNA was amplified by two nested PCRs of 16 and 9 cycles, with bead purification after each PCR. Before amplification, the cDNA was both treated with uracil DNA-glycosylase and purified with the QIAquick PCR purification kit. The second PCR added Illumina TruSeq-compatible adapters along with sample-specific barcodes. Library quality and concentration were assessed using TapeStation and Qubit, and roughly 5.5 ng of each library was pooled. The pooled libraries were sequenced with 2 x 100 bp reads and custom sequencing primers on an Illumina HiSeq2500 single-index Rapid Run. On the authors' methods: UMI-based consensus assembly with MiGEC version 1.2.6 was used to correct PCR and sequencing errors. MiXCR version 2.1.1 was used for V(D)J alignment, clonotype assembly and CDR3 extraction. Normalisation of gene usage, clonotype sharing and MAIT/NKT TCR abundance was achieved by analysing the top 1000, 10 000 and 20 000 clonotypes per sample. Diversity was computed as the inverse Simpson index with the vegan R package after downsampling to 27 000 UMIs. Statistical testing used paired Mann-Whitney U tests on the discordant twin pairs and applied Benjamini-Hochberg correction for multiple testing. After the reads were reprocessed by TCRdb, one entry was made per CDR3 protein sequence, with no DNA. TCRdb, not the original authors, processed these V and J calls. This sample's listing comprises about 420,000 distinct CDR3 sequences. Of the sample, around 2.4% is held by the ten largest clones.

An approximately 2.6 ml peripheral blood sample was drawn into PAXgene tubes per donor and stored at -80°C. Without T cell sorting, total RNA was isolated from whole blood using the PAXgene blood miRNA kit on an automated QIAcube. Deep TCRalpha and TCRbeta repertoire profiling with unique molecular barcoding was performed on peripheral blood of monozygotic twin pairs concordant or discordant for inflammatory bowel disease. Smoking habits were recorded for all twin pairs, and individuals were classified as current, former or never smokers. From its cysteine to its phenylalanine, the CDR3 spans 16 amino acids. A DNA sequence was not provided.

The V gene is TRBV21-1 and the J gene is TRBJ2-2; the TCRdb call, TRBD1, lacks DNA for checking. TRBV21-1 is shown as a pseudogene. This TCR derives from a human donor with ulcerative colitis or Crohn's disease, or a healthy co-twin of an affected twin (not recorded which). The sequencing sample was made of blood. Here the CDR3 is given as CASSFGQIPNTGELFF.